The T cell receptor beta chain described here comes from a study of blood T cell repertoires in COVID-19. For the study at large: The United States, Italy and Spain provided the acute and convalescent COVID-19 samples. PBMCs, B-cell-depleted T cells, or T cells provided the cDNA or gDNA that made up the material.

Authors' methods: Estimation of nucleated cell counts relied on the amplification of reference gene primers. Sequencing used immunoSEQ multiplex PCR; TCRdb keeps in-frame clones, though not all of them. V, J and clone size are those of that table, while D and trimming were read from the DNA. The sample records around 110,000 clones, around 90% being singletons. The germline gives CDR1 LNHDA, CDR2 SQIVND (reference sequence). This CDR3 contains 18 residues. V gave up 8 bases and J gave up 2 bases, with 28 bases separating them. The specimen sequenced was peripheral blood. V usage is TRBV19 and J usage is TRBJ2-7; D is perhaps TRBD1 (6 bases). The sequence derives from a woman aged 25 to 45 with acute or convalescent COVID-19. The CDR3 DNA is TGTGCCAGTTCCCTCCACCCAAGATCGACAGGCCTTACCTACGAGCAGTACTTC. Its translation is CASSLHPRSTGLTYEQYF. The full variable domain, its missing parts supplied by reference TRBV19 and TRBJ2-7, is DGGITQSPKYLFRKEGQNVTLSCEQNLNHDAMYWYRQDPGQGLRLIYYSQIVNDFQKGDIAEGYSVSREKKESFPLTVTSAQKNPTAFYLCASSLHPRSTGLTYEQYFGPGTRLTVT.